The rows below give T cell receptor beta chains drawn from one sample of a study of CD8 T cells in Susac syndrome. TCRdb reanalysed the immunoSEQ multiplex PCR reads using MiXCR and keeps one entry per CDR3 protein. Altogether 100,000 to 150,000 distinct CDR3 sequences are present, about 93% being singletons, with the ten largest covering over 0.07%. Sequenced input: CD4+ T cells from PBMCs. These receptors originate from a human donor in good health. The CDR3 runs from the conserved cysteine through the conserved F or W. Size is stated for part of the rows, as once, few or many counts, or as a class when the clone is expanded.

>-|TRBV5-1|TRBJ1-2
CASSGTGAFGYTF
>-|TRBV7-9|TRBJ1-2
CASNLVDPGYTF
>-|TRBV10-3|TRBJ2-7
CAISESMREQYF
>few|TRBV29-1|TRBJ2-6
CSVVGSGANVLTF
>-|TRBV11-2|TRBJ2-4
CASSSRGSGNIQYF
>-|TRBV11-2|TRBJ2-7
CASSLVRGTWEQYF
>-|TRBV20-1|TRBJ2-7
CSARWVREQYF
>once|TRBV5-1|TRBJ1-1
CASSEATGNTEAFF
>-|TRBV4-1|TRBJ2-1
CASSQDGTSVDNEQFF
>-|TRBV30|TRBJ1-5
CAWSTGPGQPQHF
>-|TRBV20-1|TRBJ1-2
CSARDRRGGAPYGYTF
>-|TRBV29-1|TRBJ1-2
CSVVSTLYGYTF
>few|TRBV5-6|TRBJ2-5
CASSLVLAGSQETQYF
>few|TRBV6-2/TRBV6-3|TRBJ2-7
CASSQPGLSREQYF
>-|TRBV7-2|TRBJ2-7
CASSPEREGEQYF
>-|TRBV6-6|TRBJ2-7
CASSYTSGGLEQYF
>once|TRBV6-5|TRBJ2-7
CASKLARTSGYEQYF
>-|TRBV5-1|TRBJ2-5
CASSLSTGGGQTQYF
>-|TRBV19|TRBJ2-1
CASSESGPSYNEQFF
>-|TRBV3-1|TRBJ1-1
CASSQVARGRDTEAFF